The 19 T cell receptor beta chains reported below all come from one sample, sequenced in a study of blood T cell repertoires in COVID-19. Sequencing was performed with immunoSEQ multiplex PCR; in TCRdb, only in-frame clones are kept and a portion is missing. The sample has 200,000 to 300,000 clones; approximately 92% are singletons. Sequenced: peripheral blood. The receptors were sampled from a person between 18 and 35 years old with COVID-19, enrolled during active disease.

Written as DNA, the CDR3 is TGTGCCAGCAGTCAGGACAGGGGACGGGGGCAGCCCCAGCATTTT. Amino acids: CASSQDRGRGQPQHF. The V and J genes are TRBV28 and TRBJ1-5, with TRBD1 matching over 9 bases. V was clipped by 5 bases and J by 7 bases; unmatched bases: 9. Germline values: CDR1 MDHEN, CDR2 SYDVKM. This CDR3 comprises 15 residues.

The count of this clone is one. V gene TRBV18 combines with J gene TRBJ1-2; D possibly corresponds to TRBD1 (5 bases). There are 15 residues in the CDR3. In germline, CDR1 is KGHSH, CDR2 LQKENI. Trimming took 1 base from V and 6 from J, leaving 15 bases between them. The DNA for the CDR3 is TGTGCCAGCTCACCACGTCCTGCAGGGAATCATGGCTACACCTTC. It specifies CASSPRPAGNHGYTF.

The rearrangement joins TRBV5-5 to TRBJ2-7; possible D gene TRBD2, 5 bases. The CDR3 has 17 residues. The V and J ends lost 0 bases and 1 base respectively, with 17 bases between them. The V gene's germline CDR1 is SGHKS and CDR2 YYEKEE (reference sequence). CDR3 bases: TGTGCCAGCAGCTTGGCCGGGGTGGCGCTGGTATCCTACGAGCAGTACTTC. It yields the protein CASSLAGVALVSYEQYF.

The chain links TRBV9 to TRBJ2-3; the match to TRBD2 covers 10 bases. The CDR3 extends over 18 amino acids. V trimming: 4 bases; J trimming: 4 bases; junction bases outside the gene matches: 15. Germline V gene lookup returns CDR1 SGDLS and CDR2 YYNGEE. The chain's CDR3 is CASSPLDTASGSPDTQYF. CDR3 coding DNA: TGTGCCAGCAGCCCCCTTGATACGGCTAGCGGGAGCCCAGATACGCAGTATTTT.

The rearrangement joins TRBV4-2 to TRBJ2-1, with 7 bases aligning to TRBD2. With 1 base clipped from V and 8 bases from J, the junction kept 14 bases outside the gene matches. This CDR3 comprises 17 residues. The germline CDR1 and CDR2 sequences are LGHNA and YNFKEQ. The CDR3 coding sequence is TGTGCCAGCAGCCAAGTTGGCGTTGCGGGAGTCGTGGATGAGCAGTTCTTC. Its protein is CASSQVGVAGVVDEQFF.

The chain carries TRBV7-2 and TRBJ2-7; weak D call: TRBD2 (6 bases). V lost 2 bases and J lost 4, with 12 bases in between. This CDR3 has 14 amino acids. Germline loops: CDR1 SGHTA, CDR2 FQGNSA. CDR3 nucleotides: TGTGCCAGCAGCTTATTGGGCGGGAAATACGAGCAGTACTTC. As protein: CASSLLGGKYEQYF.

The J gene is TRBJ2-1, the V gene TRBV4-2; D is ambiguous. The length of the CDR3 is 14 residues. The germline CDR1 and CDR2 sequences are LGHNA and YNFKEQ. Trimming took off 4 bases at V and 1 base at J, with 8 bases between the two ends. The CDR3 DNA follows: TGTGCCAGCAGCCGACTGGATTCCTACAATGAGCAGTTCTTC. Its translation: CASSRLDSYNEQFF.

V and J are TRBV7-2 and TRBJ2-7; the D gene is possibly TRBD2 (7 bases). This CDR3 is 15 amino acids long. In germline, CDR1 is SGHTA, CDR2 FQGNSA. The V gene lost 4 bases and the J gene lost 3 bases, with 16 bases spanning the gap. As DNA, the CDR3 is TGTGCCAGCAGCTCGCTAGCGGACAGCATCTACGAGCAGTACTTC. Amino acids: CASSSLADSIYEQYF.

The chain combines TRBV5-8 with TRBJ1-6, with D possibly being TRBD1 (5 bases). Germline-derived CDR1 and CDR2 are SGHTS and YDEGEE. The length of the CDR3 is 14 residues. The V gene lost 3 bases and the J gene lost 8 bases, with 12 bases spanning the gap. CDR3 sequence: CASSYTGGYSPLHF. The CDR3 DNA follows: TGTGCCAGCAGCTATACGGGGGGATATTCACCCCTCCACTTT.

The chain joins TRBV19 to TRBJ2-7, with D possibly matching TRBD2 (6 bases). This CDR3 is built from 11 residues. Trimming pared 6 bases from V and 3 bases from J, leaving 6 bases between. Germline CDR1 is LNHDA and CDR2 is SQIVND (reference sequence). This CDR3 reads CASSGSYEQYF. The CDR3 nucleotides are TGTGCCAGTAGCGGGAGCTACGAGCAGTACTTC.

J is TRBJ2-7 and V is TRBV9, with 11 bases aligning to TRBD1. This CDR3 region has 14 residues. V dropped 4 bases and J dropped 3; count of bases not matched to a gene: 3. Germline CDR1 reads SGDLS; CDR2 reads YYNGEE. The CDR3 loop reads CASSLGTGGYEQYF. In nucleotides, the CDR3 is TGTGCCAGCAGCCTTGGGACAGGGGGCTACGAGCAGTACTTC.

The CDR3 coding sequence is TGTGCCAGCAGCCAAGATAGACTAGCGAGCTACGAGCAGTACTTC. Protein: CASSQDRLASYEQYF. The chain employs TRBV3-1 (or the pseudogene TRBV3-2) and TRBJ2-7; 8 bases align to TRBD2. Trimming at V came to 0 bases and at J to 3 bases, leaving 4 bases not matched to a gene. The CDR3 extends over 15 amino acids. Germline CDR1 is LGHDT and CDR2 is YNNKEL (reference sequence).

CDR3 sequence reads: CASSPLDRADQPQHF. CDR3 nucleotides: TGTGCCAGCAGCCCCCTTGACAGAGCAGATCAGCCCCAGCATTTT. The rearrangement uses TRBV27 and TRBJ1-5; a possible D gene is TRBD1 (5 bases). Per germline, CDR1 MNHEY and CDR2 SMNVEV (reference sequence). This CDR3 spans 15 amino acids. The V and J ends lost 6 bases and 5 bases respectively, with 17 bases between them.

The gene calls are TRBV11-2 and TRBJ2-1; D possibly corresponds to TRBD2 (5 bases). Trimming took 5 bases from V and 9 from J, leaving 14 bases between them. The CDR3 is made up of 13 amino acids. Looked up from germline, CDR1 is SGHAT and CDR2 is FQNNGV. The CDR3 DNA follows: TGTGCCAGCAGCCAAGGACTCCCTAGTGAGCAGTTCTTC. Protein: CASSQGLPSEQFF.

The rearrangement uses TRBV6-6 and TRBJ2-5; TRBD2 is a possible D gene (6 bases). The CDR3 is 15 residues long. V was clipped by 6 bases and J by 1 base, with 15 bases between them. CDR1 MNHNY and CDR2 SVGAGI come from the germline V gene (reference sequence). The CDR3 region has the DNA TGTGCCAGCAGCCCGACGGGGCGGGGCCAAGAGACCCAGTACTTC. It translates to CASSPTGRGQETQYF.

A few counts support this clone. The CDR3 coding sequence is TGTGCCACCAGTGATACTGTGAAACAGGGGGATCATGAAAAACTGTTTTTT. This encodes CATSDTVKQGDHEKLFF. The genes are TRBV24-1 and TRBJ1-4; 8 bases match TRBD1. Trimming at V came to 3 bases and at J to 6 bases, leaving 11 bases not matched to a gene. CDR3 length equals 17 residues. Germline assignment: CDR1 KGHDR and CDR2 SFDVKD.

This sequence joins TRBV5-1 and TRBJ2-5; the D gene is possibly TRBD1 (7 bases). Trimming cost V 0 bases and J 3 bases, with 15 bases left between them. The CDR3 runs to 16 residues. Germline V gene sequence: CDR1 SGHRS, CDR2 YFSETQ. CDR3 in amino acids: CASSLGPVRGEETQYF. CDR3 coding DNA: TGCGCCAGCAGCTTGGGACCGGTCAGGGGGGAAGAGACCCAGTACTTC.

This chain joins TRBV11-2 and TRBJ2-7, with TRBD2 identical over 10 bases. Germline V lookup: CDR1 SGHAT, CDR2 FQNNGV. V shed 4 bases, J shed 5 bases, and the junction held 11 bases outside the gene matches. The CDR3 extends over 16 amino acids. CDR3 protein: CASSYRLAGRPDEQYF. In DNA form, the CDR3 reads TGTGCCAGCAGCTATAGACTAGCGGGCCGTCCAGACGAGCAGTACTTC.

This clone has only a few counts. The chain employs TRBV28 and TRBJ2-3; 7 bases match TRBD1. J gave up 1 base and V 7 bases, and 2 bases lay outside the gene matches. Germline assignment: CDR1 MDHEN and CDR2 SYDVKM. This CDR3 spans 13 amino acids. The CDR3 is CASTGQGTDTQYF. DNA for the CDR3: TGTGCCAGCACCGGACAGGGCACAGATACGCAGTATTTT. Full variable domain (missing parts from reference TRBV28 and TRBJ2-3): DVKVTQSSRYLVKRTGEKVFLECVQDMDHENMFWYRQDPGLGLRLIYFSYDVKMKEKGDIPEGYSVSREKKERFSLILESASTNQTSMYLCASTGQGTDTQYFGPGTRLTVL.